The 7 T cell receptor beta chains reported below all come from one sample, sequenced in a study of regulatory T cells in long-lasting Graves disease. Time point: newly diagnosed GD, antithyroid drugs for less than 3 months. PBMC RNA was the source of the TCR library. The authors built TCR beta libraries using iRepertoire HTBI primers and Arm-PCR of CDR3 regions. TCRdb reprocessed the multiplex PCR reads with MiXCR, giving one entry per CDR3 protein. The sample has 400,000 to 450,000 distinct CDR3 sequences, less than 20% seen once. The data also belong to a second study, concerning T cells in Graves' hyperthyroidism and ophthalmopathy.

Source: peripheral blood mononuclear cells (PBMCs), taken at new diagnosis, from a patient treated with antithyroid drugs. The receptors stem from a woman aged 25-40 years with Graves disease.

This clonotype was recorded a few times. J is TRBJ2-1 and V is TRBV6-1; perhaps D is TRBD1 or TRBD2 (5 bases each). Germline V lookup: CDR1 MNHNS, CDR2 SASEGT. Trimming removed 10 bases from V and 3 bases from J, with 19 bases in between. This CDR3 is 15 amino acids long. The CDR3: CATATAGTLYNEQFF. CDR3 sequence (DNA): TGTGCCACCGCTACTGCAGGGACCCTCTACAATGAGCAGTTCTTC.

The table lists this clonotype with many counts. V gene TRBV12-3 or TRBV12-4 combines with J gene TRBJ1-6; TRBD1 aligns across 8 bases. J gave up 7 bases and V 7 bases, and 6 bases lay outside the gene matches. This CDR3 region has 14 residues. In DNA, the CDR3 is TGTGCCAGCACCCGACAGGGGCCAAATTCACCCCTCCACTTT. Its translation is CASTRQGPNSPLHF.

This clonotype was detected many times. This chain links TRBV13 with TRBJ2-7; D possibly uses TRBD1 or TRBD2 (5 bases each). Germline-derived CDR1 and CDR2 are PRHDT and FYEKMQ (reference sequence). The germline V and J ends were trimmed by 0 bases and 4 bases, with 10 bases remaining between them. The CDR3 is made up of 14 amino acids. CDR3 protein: CASSLGGTYYEQYF. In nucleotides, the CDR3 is TGTGCCAGCAGCTTAGGGGGGACCTATTACGAGCAGTACTTC.

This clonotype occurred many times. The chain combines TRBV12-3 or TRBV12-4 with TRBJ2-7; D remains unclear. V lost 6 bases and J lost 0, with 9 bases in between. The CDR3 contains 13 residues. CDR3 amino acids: CASSPWGSYEQYF. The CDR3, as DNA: TGTGCCAGCAGCCCGTGGGGCTCCTACGAGCAGTACTTC.

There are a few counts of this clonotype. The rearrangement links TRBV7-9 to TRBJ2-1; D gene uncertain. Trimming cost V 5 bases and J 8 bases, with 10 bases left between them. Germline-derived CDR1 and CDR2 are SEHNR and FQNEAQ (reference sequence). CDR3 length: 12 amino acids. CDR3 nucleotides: TGTGCCAGCAGCCGAACGCAATATGAGCAGTTCTTC. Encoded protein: CASSRTQYEQFF.

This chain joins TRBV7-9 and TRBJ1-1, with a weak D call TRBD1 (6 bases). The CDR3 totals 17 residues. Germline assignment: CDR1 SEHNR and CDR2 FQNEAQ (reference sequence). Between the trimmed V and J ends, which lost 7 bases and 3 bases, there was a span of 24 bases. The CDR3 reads CASIPGQSVVEYTEAFF. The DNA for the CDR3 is TGTGCCAGCATCCCCGGACAGTCAGTAGTGGAGTACACTGAAGCTTTCTTT. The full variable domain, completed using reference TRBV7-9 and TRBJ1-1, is DTGVSQNPRHKITKRGQNVTFRCDPISEHNRLYWYRQTLGQGPEFLTYFQNEAQLEKSRLLSDRFSAERPKGSFSTLEIQRTEQGDSAMYLCASIPGQSVVEYTEAFFGQGTRLTVV.

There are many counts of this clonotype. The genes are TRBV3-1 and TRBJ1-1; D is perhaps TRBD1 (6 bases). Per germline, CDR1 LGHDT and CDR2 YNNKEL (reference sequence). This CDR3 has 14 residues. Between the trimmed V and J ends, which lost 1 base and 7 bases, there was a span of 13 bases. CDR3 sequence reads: CASSQADRRNEAFF. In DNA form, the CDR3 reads TGTGCCAGCAGCCAAGCAGACAGGCGTAATGAAGCTTTCTTT.